This is a list of T cell receptor beta chains from one sample in a study of graft-versus-host responses after intestinal transplantation. Using immunoSEQ multiplex PCR, the repertoire was profiled, and TCRdb retains in-frame clones only, with some absent. This table holds fewer than 15,000 clones, approximately 84% found once. The sample consisted of PBMCs, taken after intestinal transplantation. The receptors derive from a human patient who received an intestinal transplant, so some T cells may come from the graft donor. CDR3s include the opening cysteine and the closing phenylalanine or tryptophan. D genes are given only for firm matches. Size is stated for part of the rows, as once, few or many counts, or as a class when the clone is expanded.

D,size,V,J,CDR3,DNA
TRBD2,-,TRBV4-2,TRBJ2-7,CASSQDLLGGGSYEQYF,TGTGCCAGCAGCCAAGATCTCCTCGGGGGAGGGTCCTACGAGCAGTACTTC
-,few,TRBV4-1,TRBJ1-3,CASSQETSAGWSGNTIYF,TGCGCCAGCAGCCAAGAGACATCAGCTGGGTGGTCTGGAAACACCATATATTTT
-,-,TRBV18,TRBJ1-2,CASSPDTIYGYTF,TGTGCCAGCTCACCCGACACTATCTATGGCTACACCTTC
-,-,TRBV7-2,TRBJ2-3,CASSLVASTDTQYF,TGTGCCAGCAGCTTAGTTGCTAGCACAGATACGCAGTATTTT
-,once,TRBV7-9,TRBJ2-1,CASSLAEAEGFF,TGTGCCAGCAGCTTAGCGGAGGCTGAGGGGTTCTTC
-,few,TRBV5-1,TRBJ2-4,CASSLYRADIQYF,TGCGCCAGCAGCTTGTACAGGGCGGACATTCAGTACTTC
-,-,TRBV4-2,TRBJ2-7,CASSQEAVSSYEQYF,TGTGCCAGCAGCCAAGAAGCGGTATCCTCCTACGAGCAGTACTTC
-,-,TRBV19,TRBJ1-5,CASSTRSEQPQHF,TGTGCCAGTAGTACCCGATCCGAACAGCCCCAGCATTTT
-,-,TRBV6-5,TRBJ1-1,CASSYVMNTEAFF,TGTGCCAGCAGTTACGTAATGAACACTGAAGCTTTCTTT
-,-,TRBV5-1,TRBJ1-4,CASSSGSGASTEKLFF,TGCGCCAGCAGCTCGGGGTCGGGGGCCTCGACAGAGAAACTGTTTTTT
TRBD2,once,TRBV10-1,TRBJ2-1,CASSERGRAVDEQFF,TGCGCCAGCAGCGAGAGAGGGAGGGCCGTAGATGAGCAGTTCTTC
-,-,TRBV9,TRBJ1-6,CASSVPGPSYNSPLHF,TGTGCCAGCAGCGTTCCAGGTCCCTCCTATAATTCACCCCTCCACTTT
TRBD1,-,TRBV2,TRBJ1-4,CASQRGRKEKLFF,TGTGCCAGCCAGAGGGGGCGGAAAGAAAAACTGTTTTTT
-,once,TRBV19,TRBJ2-2,CASSIVGGTPGELFF,TGTGCCAGTAGTATCGTAGGGGGTACTCCCGGGGAGCTGTTTTTT
TRBD2,few,TRBV6-1,TRBJ2-3,CASRGLAGGPDTQYF,TGTGCCAGCAGAGGACTAGCGGGGGGTCCAGATACGCAGTATTTT
TRBD2,-,TRBV30,TRBJ2-3,CAWRREEDTQYF,TGTGCCTGGAGGCGGGAGGAAGATACGCAGTATTTT
-,-,TRBV11-2,TRBJ1-1,CASSSPLGAGAFF,TGTGCCAGCAGCTCGCCTTTGGGAGCTGGAGCTTTCTTT
-,-,TRBV19,TRBJ2-1,CASSPVRSYNEQFF,TGTGCCAGTAGTCCCGTTCGCTCCTACAATGAGCAGTTCTTC
-,-,TRBV6-5,TRBJ2-7,CASSLGTGSEQYF,TGTGCCAGCAGTTTGGGGACTGGTTCCGAGCAGTACTTC
-,medium-sized,TRBV6-4,TRBJ2-3,CASSEVQGGADTQYF,TGTGCCAGCAGTGAAGTCCAAGGGGGTGCAGATACGCAGTATTTT
-,-,TRBV6-5,TRBJ1-1,CASGLTGALDTEAFF,TGTGCCAGCGGATTGACAGGCGCCCTGGACACTGAAGCTTTCTTT
-,-,TRBV5-4,TRBJ2-5,CASSLQVGRETQYF,TGTGCCAGCAGCCTTCAGGTCGGGAGAGAGACCCAGTACTTC
TRBD2,-,TRBV5-1,TRBJ2-7,CASSLDLAGENEQYF,TGCGCCAGCAGCTTGGATCTAGCGGGAGAGAACGAGCAGTACTTC
TRBD1,-,TRBV18,TRBJ1-2,CASSPGTEPYGYTF,TGTGCCAGCTCACCGGGGACAGAGCCCTATGGCTACACCTTC
TRBD2,-,TRBV5-1,TRBJ2-7,CASSLSLAGGSYEQYF,TGCGCCAGCAGCTTATCCTTAGCGGGAGGATCCTACGAGCAGTACTTC
-,-,TRBV9,TRBJ2-1,CASSVAVSYNEQFF,TGTGCCAGCAGCGTAGCGGTCTCCTACAATGAGCAGTTCTTC
-,-,TRBV6-6,TRBJ2-7,CASTTGSRGEQYF,TGTGCCAGCACCACAGGGTCGCGCGGCGAGCAGTACTTC
-,-,TRBV7-3,TRBJ2-2,CASSPQQGNTGELFF,TGTGCCAGCAGCCCACAACAGGGTAACACCGGGGAGCTGTTTTTT
-,few,TRBV27,TRBJ1-1,CASRPLAGDTEAFF,TGTGCCAGCAGACCCCTAGCTGGGGACACTGAAGCTTTCTTT
-,once,TRBV5-1,TRBJ2-2,CASSSQGDTGELFF,TGCGCCAGCAGCTCGCAGGGAGACACCGGGGAGCTGTTTTTT
TRBD1,-,TRBV5-1,TRBJ2-5,CTSSSGQGETQYF,TGCACCAGCAGCTCGGGACAGGGTGAGACCCAGTACTTC
TRBD2,-,TRBV2,TRBJ2-7,CASSETSGSTHEQYF,TGTGCCAGCAGTGAGACTAGCGGGAGTACCCACGAGCAGTACTTC
-,-,TRBV6-6,TRBJ1-5,CASSYVQGSNQPQHF,TGTGCCAGCAGTTACGTCCAGGGAAGCAATCAGCCCCAGCATTTT
-,-,TRBV7-8,TRBJ2-5,CASSQGTTAVETQYF,TGTGCCAGCAGTCAAGGGACCACAGCAGTGGAGACCCAGTACTTC
TRBD1,-,TRBV7-2,TRBJ2-7,CASSLVQGAYEQYF,TGTGCCAGCAGCTTAGTACAGGGGGCTTACGAGCAGTACTTC
TRBD1,-,TRBV19,TRBJ1-5,CASSILRGRGAHQPQHF,TGTGCCAGTAGTATCCTCAGGGGGCGGGGGGCGCATCAGCCCCAGCATTTT
TRBD2,-,TRBV18,TRBJ2-1,CASSPREGGNEQFF,TGTGCCAGCTCACCCCGGGAGGGGGGAAATGAGCAGTTCTTC
TRBD2,-,TRBV11-1,TRBJ2-7,CASSSSLAGSYEQYF,TGTGCCAGCAGCTCATCCCTAGCGGGATCCTACGAGCAGTACTTC
-,-,TRBV5-1,TRBJ2-1,CASSEYNEQFF,TGCGCCAGCAGCGAATACAATGAGCAGTTCTTC
-,-,TRBV2,TRBJ2-1,CASSAKRQSSYNEQFF,TGTGCCAGCAGTGCTAAGCGCCAGAGCTCCTACAATGAGCAGTTCTTC
-,-,TRBV19,TRBJ1-1,CASSMGRTEAFF,TGTGCCAGTAGTATGGGAAGGACTGAAGCTTTCTTT
-,-,TRBV29-1,TRBJ1-4,CSVVGALWGEKLFF,TGCAGCGTTGTCGGGGCCCTATGGGGTGAAAAACTGTTTTTT
-,-,TRBV2,TRBJ2-5,CASSDVGLGETQYF,TGTGCCAGCAGTGACGTAGGGCTAGGAGAGACCCAGTACTTC
-,-,TRBV5-4,TRBJ1-4,CASSPGGGRGEKLFF,TGTGCCAGCAGCCCCGGCGGGGGGCGGGGAGAAAAACTGTTTTTT
TRBD2,-,TRBV2,TRBJ2-1,CASSNSGSNYNEQFF,TGTGCCAGCAGTAATAGCGGGAGTAACTACAATGAGCAGTTCTTC
-,-,TRBV7-8,TRBJ2-5,CASSLPDGVEGEQYF,TGTGCCAGCAGCCTCCCGGACGGAGTGGAGGGGGAGCAGTACTTC
TRBD1,few,TRBV27,TRBJ1-1,CASRKTGSATEAFF,TGTGCCAGCAGAAAGACAGGGAGCGCCACTGAAGCTTTCTTT
-,-,TRBV7-3,TRBJ2-6,CASSLTGGLAGANVLTF,TGTGCCAGCAGCTTAACGGGGGGCTTAGCTGGGGCCAACGTCCTGACTTTC
TRBD1,-,TRBV5-4,TRBJ1-2,CASSLGDPRQGKDGYTF,TGTGCCAGCAGCTTGGGGGATCCGCGACAGGGGAAGGATGGCTACACCTTC